This entry describes one T cell receptor beta chain. Trimming stripped 2 bases from V and 4 bases from J, with 8 bases between. This CDR3 is built from 13 residues. The entry originates in a study of T-cell reconstitution after alpha-beta-depleted transplantation in children. Unique molecular identifiers featured in how the TCRbeta library was prepared. TCRdb reprocessed the PCR reads with MiXCR, giving one entry per CDR3 protein. The data hold 170,000 or so distinct CDR3 sequences, with 6% to 7% observed a single time. The chain is built from TRBV12-3 or TRBV12-4 and TRBJ1-2; D is undetermined. The specimen was PBMCs from the stem cell graft donor, collected from the stem cell graft. The TCR was taken from a human donor who donated a stem cell graft to a child with Wiskott-Aldrich syndrome. In nucleotides, the CDR3 is TGTGCCAGCAGTTTAACTCGTGGCTATGGCTACACCTTC. It encodes CASSLTRGYGYTF.